Given below is one TCR beta chain in context. Its antigen remains unknown. These data come from a study of cytotoxic CD8 clonotypes in ibrutinib-treated CLL. Study results and caveats: At progression, clonality fell back toward baseline after rising at ibrutinib response.

Clones were read by immunoSEQ multiplex PCR, and TCRdb kept only the in-frame ones, dropping some. The sample includes around 60,000 clones, about 65% of them seen just once. The CDR3 loop spans 12 amino acids. Per germline, CDR1 SQVTM and CDR2 ANQGSEA. Unmatched junction bases numbered 1, after V lost 4 bases and J lost 3 bases. This receptor was obtained from a human donor with chronic lymphocytic leukemia. The sequenced sample was PBMCs, obtained after 12 months of ibrutinib treatment. V and J are TRBV29-1 and TRBJ2-3; 7 positions agree with TRBD2. The CDR3 loop reads CSVGLATDTQYF. Here the CDR3 DNA reads TGCAGCGTTGGACTAGCAACAGATACGCAGTATTTT.